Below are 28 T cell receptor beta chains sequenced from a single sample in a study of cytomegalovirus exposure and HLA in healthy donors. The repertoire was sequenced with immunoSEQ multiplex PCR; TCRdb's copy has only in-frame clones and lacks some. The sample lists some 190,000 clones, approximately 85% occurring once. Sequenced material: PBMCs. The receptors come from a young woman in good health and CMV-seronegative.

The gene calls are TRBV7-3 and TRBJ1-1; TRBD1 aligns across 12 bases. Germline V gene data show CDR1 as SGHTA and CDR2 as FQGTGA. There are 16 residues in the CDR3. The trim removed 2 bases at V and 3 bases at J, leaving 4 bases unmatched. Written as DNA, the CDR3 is TGTGCCAGCAGCTTATCCGGGACAGGGGGCCACACTGAAGCTTTCTTT. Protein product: CASSLSGTGGHTEAFF. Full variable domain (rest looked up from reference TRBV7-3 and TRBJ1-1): GAGVSQTPSNKVTEKGKYVELRCDPISGHTALYWYRQSLGQGPEFLIYFQGTGAADDSGLPNDRFFAVRPEGSVSTLKIQRTERGDSAVYLCASSLSGTGGHTEAFFGQGTRLTVV.

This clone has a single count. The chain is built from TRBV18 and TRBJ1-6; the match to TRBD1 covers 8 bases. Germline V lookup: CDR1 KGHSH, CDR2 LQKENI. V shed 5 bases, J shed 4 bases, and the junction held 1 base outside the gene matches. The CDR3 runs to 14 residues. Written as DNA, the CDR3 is TGTGCCAGCTCAGACAGGGGTTATAATTCACCCCTCCACTTT. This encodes CASSDRGYNSPLHF. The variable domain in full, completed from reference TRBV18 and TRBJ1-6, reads NAGVMQNPRHLVRRRGQEARLRCSPMKGHSHVYWYRQLPEEGLKFMVYLQKENIIDESGMPKERFSAEFPKEGPSILRIQQVVRGDSAAYFCASSDRGYNSPLHFGNGTRLTVT.

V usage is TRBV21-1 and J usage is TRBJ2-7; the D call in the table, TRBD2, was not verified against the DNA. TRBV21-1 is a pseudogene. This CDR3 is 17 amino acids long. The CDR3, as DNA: TGTGCCAGCAGCAAAGTAACCGGGAGGTTGAGTTCCTACGAGCAGTACTTC. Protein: CASSKVTGRLSSYEQYF.

Here the CDR3 reads CASSVGVSGRSGNTIYF. DNA of the CDR3: TGTGCCAGCAGCGTAGGAGTCTCGGGTCGCTCTGGAAACACCATATATTTT. The chain links TRBV9 to TRBJ1-3; no reliable D call. There are 17 residues in the CDR3. Germline V gene lookup returns CDR1 SGDLS and CDR2 YYNGEE. Trimming removed 0 bases from V and 0 bases from J, with 13 bases in between. The variable domain in full, completed from reference TRBV9 and TRBJ1-3, reads DSGVTQTPKHLITATGQRVTLRCSPRSGDLSVYWYQQSLDQGLQFLIQYYNGEERAKGNILERFSAQQFPDLHSELNLSSLELGDSALYFCASSVGVSGRSGNTIYFGEGSWLTVV.

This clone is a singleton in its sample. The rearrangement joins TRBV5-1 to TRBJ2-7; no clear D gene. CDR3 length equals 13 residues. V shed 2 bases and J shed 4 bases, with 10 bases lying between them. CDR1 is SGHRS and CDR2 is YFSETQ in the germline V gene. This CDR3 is CASSFQEKYEQYF. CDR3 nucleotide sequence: TGCGCCAGCAGCTTCCAGGAAAAGTACGAGCAGTACTTC.

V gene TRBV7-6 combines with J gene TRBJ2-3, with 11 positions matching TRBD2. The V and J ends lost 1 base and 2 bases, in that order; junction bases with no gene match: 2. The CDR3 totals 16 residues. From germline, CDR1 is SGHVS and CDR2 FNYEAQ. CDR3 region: CASSLVTSGNTDTQYF. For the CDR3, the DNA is TGTGCCAGCAGCTTAGTGACTAGCGGGAACACAGATACGCAGTATTTT.

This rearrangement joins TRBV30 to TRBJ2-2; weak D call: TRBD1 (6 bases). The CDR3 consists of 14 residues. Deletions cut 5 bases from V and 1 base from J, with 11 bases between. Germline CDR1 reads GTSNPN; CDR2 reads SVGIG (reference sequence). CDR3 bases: TGTGCCTGGGGTTCGGACAGGAACACCGGGGAGCTGTTTTTT. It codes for CAWGSDRNTGELFF. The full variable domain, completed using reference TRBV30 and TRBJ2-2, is SQTIHQWPATLVQPVGSPLSLECTVEGTSNPNLYWYRQAAGRGLQLLFYSVGIGQISSEVPQNLSASRPQDRQFILSSKKLLLSDSGFYLCAWGSDRNTGELFFGEGSRLTVL.

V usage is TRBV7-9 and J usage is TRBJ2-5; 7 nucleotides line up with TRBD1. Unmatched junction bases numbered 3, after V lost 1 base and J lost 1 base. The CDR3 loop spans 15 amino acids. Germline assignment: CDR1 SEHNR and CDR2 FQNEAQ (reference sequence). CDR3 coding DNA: TGTGCCAGCAGCTTAGGAGGGGGCCCCCAAGAGACCCAGTACTTC. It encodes CASSLGGGPQETQYF.

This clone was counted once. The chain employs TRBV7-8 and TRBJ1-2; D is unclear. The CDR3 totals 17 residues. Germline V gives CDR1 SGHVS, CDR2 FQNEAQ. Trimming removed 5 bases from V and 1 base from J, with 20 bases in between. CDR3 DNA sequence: TGTGCCAGCAGCCCATTTCCCCGCGGGTCTCTTAACTATGGCTACACCTTC. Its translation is CASSPFPRGSLNYGYTF.

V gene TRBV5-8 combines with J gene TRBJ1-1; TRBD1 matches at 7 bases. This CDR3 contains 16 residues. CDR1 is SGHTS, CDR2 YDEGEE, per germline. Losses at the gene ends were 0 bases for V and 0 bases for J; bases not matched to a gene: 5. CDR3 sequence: CASSLGATGLNTEAFF. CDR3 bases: TGTGCCAGCAGCTTGGGGGCGACAGGGTTGAACACTGAAGCTTTCTTT.

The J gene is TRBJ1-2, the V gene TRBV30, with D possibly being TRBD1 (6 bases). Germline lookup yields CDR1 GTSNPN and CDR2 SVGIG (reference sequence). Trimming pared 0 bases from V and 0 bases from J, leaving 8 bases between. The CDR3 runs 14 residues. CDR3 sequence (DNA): TGTGCCTGGAGTGTCAGGGGCCCTAACTATGGCTACACCTTC. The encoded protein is CAWSVRGPNYGYTF.

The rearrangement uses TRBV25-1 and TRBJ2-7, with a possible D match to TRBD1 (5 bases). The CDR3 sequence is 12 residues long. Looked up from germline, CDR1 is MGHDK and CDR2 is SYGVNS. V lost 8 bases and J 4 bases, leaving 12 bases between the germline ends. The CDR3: CASGRTIYEQYF. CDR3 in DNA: TGTGCCAGCGGACGGACAATTTACGAGCAGTACTTC.

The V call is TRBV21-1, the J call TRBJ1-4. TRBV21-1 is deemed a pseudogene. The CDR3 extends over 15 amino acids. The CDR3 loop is CASSKTTTPGEKLFF. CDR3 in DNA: TGTGCCAGCAGCAAAACCACTACCCCGGGGGAAAAACTGTTTTTT.

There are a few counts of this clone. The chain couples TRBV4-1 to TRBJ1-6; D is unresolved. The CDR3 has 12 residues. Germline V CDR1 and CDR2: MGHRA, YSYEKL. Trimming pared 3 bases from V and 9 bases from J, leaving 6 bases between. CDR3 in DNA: TGCGCCAGCAGCCAGGGAGTTTCACCCCTCCACTTT. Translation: CASSQGVSPLHF.

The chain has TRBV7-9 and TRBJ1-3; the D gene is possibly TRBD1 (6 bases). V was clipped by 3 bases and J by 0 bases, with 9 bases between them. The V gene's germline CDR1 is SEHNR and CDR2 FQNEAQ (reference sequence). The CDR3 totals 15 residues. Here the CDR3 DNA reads TGTGCCAGCAGCTTTACAGGGAACTCTGGAAACACCATATATTTT. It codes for CASSFTGNSGNTIYF. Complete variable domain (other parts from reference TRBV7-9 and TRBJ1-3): DTGVSQNPRHKITKRGQNVTFRCDPISEHNRLYWYRQTLGQGPEFLTYFQNEAQLEKSRLLSDRFSAERPKGSFSTLEIQRTEQGDSAMYLCASSFTGNSGNTIYFGEGSWLTVV.

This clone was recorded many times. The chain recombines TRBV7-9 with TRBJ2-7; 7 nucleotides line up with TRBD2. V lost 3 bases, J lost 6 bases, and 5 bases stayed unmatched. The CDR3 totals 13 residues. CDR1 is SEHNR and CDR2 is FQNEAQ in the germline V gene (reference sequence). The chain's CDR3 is CASSLGGASEQYF. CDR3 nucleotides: TGTGCCAGCAGCTTGGGAGGGGCTAGCGAGCAGTACTTC.

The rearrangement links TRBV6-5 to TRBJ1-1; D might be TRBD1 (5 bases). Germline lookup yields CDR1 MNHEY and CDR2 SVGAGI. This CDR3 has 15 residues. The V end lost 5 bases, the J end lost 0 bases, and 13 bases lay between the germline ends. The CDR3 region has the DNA TGTGCCAGCAGTCCGAACGACAGATTGAACACTGAAGCTTTCTTT. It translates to CASSPNDRLNTEAFF.

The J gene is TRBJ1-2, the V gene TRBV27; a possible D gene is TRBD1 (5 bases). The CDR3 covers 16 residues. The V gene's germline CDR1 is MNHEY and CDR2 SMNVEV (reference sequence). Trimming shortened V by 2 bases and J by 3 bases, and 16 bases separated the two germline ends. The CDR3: CASSLGPRRVDYGYTF. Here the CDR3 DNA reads TGTGCCAGCAGTTTAGGGCCACGCAGGGTGGACTATGGCTACACCTTC.

CDR3 nucleotide sequence: TGTGCCAGCAGTTTTTCAGGGAATGGAAACACCATATATTTT. Translation: CASSFSGNGNTIYF. The chain uses TRBV27 and TRBJ1-3; D perhaps matches TRBD1 (5 bases). The CDR3 loop spans 14 amino acids. Germline values: CDR1 MNHEY, CDR2 SMNVEV (reference sequence). V lost 3 bases and J 3 bases, leaving 9 bases between the germline ends.

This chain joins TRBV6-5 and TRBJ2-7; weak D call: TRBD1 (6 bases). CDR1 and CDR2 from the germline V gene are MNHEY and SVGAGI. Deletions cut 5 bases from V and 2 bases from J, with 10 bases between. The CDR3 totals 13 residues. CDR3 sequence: CASSDGQTYEQYF. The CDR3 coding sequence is TGTGCCAGCAGTGACGGACAGACCTACGAGCAGTACTTC.

The CDR3 nucleotides read TGTGCCAGCAGCCAAACGGGGGGCAGCGAGCAGTACTTC. Protein: CASSQTGGSEQYF. The genes are TRBV14 and TRBJ2-7, with D perhaps matching TRBD2 (7 bases). Germline CDR1 is SGHDN and CDR2 is FVKESK. The CDR3 has 13 amino acids. With 2 bases removed from V and 6 bases from J, the gap between germline ends came to 11 bases.

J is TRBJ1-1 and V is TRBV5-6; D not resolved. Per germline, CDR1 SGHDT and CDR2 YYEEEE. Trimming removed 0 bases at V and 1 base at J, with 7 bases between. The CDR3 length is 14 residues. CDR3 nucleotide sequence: TGTGCCAGCAGCTTGGCCGGGAGGAACACTGAAGCTTTCTTT. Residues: CASSLAGRNTEAFF.

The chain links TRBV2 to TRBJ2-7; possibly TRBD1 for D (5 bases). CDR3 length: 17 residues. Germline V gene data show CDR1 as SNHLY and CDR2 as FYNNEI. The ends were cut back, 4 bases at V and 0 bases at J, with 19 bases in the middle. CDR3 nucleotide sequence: TGTGCCAGCAGTGTAATGCAGGGTTTATACCTCTCCTACGAGCAGTACTTC. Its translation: CASSVMQGLYLSYEQYF.

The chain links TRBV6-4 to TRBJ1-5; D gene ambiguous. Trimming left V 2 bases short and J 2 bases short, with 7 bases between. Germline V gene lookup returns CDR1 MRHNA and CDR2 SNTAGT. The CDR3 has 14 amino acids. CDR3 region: CASSDGRGNQPQHF. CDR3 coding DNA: TGTGCCAGCAGTGACGGGCGAGGCAATCAGCCCCAGCATTTT.

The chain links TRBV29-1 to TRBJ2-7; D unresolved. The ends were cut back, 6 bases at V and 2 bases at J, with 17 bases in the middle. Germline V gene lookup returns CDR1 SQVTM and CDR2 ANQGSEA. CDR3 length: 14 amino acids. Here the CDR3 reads CSVAQTHQPYEQYF. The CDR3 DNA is TGCAGCGTGGCACAGACCCACCAACCCTACGAGCAGTACTTC.

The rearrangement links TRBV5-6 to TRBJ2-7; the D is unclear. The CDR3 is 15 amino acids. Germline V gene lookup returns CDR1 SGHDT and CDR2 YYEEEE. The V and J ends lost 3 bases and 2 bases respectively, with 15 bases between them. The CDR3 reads CASSWAARFAYEQYF. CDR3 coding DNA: TGTGCCAGCAGCTGGGCAGCTCGGTTCGCCTACGAGCAGTACTTC.

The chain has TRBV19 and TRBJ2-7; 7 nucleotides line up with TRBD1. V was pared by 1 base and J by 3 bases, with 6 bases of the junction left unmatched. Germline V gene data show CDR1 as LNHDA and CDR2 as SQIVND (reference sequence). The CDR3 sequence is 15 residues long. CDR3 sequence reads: CASSIVEGANYEQYF. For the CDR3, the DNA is TGTGCCAGTAGTATAGTTGAGGGGGCGAACTACGAGCAGTACTTC.

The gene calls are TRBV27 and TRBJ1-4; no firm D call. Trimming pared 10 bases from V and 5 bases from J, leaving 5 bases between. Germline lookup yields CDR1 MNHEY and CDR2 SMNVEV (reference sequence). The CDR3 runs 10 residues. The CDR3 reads CATLNEKLFF. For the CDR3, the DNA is TGTGCCACCCTAAATGAAAAACTGTTTTTT.